Listed here are 15 T cell receptor beta chains from one sample, sequenced in a study of shared clonotypes between healthy human individuals. Only in-frame clones appear in the TCRdb table, and some are missing; sequencing was by immunoSEQ multiplex PCR. Among about 2 million clones listed, roughly 94% were seen once. The sequenced sample consisted of naive CD4+ T cells sorted from blood. Specified subset: CD45RA+ positively selected. All receptors derive from a man aged 18 to 30 in good health.

The chain is built from TRBV11-2 and TRBJ2-1; possibly TRBD1 for D (6 bases). Trimming removed 4 bases at V and 3 bases at J, with 13 bases between. The V gene's germline CDR1 is SGHAT and CDR2 FQNNGV. The CDR3 runs 15 residues. In DNA, the CDR3 is TGTGCCAGCAGCTCCGTGCAGGGGATCTACAATGAGCAGTTCTTC. This codes for CASSSVQGIYNEQFF. Full variable domain (outside the CDR3, taken from reference TRBV11-2 and TRBJ2-1): EAGVAQSPRYKIIEKRQSVAFWCNPISGHATLYWYQQILGQGPKLLIQFQNNGVVDDSQLPKDRFSAERLKGVDSTLKIQPAKLEDSAVYLCASSSVQGIYNEQFFGPGTRLTVL.

Here the CDR3 DNA reads TGTGCCAGCAGCCCAGGGACGATGGATGGCTACACCTTC. Amino acids: CASSPGTMDGYTF. The chain recombines TRBV11-2 with TRBJ1-2, with D possibly being TRBD1 (5 bases). Trimming took 5 bases from V and 6 from J, leaving 13 bases between them. Per germline, CDR1 SGHAT and CDR2 FQNNGV. The CDR3 is made up of 13 amino acids.

The chain employs TRBV7-9 and TRBJ2-1; 7 bases agree with TRBD1. The CDR3 is 12 amino acids. Trimming at V came to 6 bases and at J to 12 bases, leaving 8 bases not matched to a gene. In germline, CDR1 is SEHNR, CDR2 FQNEAQ (reference sequence). The CDR3 DNA is TGTGCCAGCAGGTACGCGACAGGGCCGCAGTTCTTC. This sequence encodes CASRYATGPQFF.

The chain recombines TRBV30 with TRBJ2-1, with TRBD2 as a possible D gene (6 bases). This CDR3 region has 12 residues. Between the trimmed V and J ends, which lost 3 bases and 8 bases, there was a span of 11 bases. CDR1 GTSNPN and CDR2 SVGIG come from the germline V gene (reference sequence). CDR3 sequence: CAWRGGADEQFF. In nucleotides, the CDR3 is TGTGCCTGGAGGGGGGGAGCCGATGAGCAGTTCTTC.

This clone occurred once. V usage is TRBV7-2 and J usage is TRBJ2-7; 7 bases fit TRBD1. Germline assignment: CDR1 SGHTA and CDR2 FQGNSA. With V trimmed by 5 bases and J by 3 bases, 10 bases remained unmatched. The CDR3 loop spans 15 amino acids. CDR3 protein: CASSPSGTENYEQYF. The CDR3 DNA sequence: TGTGCCAGCAGCCCCTCCGGGACAGAGAACTACGAGCAGTACTTC. The variable domain in full, with the rest retrieved from reference TRBV7-2 and TRBJ2-7, is GAGVSQSPSNKVTEKGKDVELRCDPISGHTALYWYRQSLGQGLEFLIYFQGNSAPDKSGLPSDRFSAERTGGSVSTLTIQRTQQEDSAVYLCASSPSGTENYEQYFGPGTRLTVT.

This clone was seen more than once but under ten times. The chain recombines TRBV6-1 with TRBJ1-5; 7 bases line up with TRBD1. V was clipped by 5 bases and J by 3 bases; unmatched bases: 7. Germline CDR1 is MNHNS and CDR2 is SASEGT. The CDR3 spans 15 residues. The CDR3 sequence is CASSSEGAFNQPQHF. The DNA of the CDR3 is TGTGCCAGCAGTTCCGAGGGGGCTTTCAATCAGCCCCAGCATTTT.

The chain has TRBV28 and TRBJ2-7; TRBD1 matches at 7 bases. There are 15 residues in the CDR3. The V and J ends lost 7 bases and 0 bases, in that order; junction bases with no gene match: 9. Germline CDR1 is MDHEN and CDR2 is SYDVKM. As DNA, the CDR3 is TGTGCCAGCATTGGGGACAGTTTGGGCTCCTACGAGCAGTACTTC. It specifies CASIGDSLGSYEQYF.

The chain links TRBV5-1 to TRBJ1-3; possibly TRBD1 for D (6 bases). Trimming took off 0 bases at V and 2 bases at J, with 9 bases between the two ends. The CDR3 spans 15 residues. Germline values: CDR1 SGHRS, CDR2 YFSETQ. The CDR3 region is CASSLDAGAGNTIYF. Here the CDR3 DNA reads TGCGCCAGCAGCTTGGATGCAGGGGCTGGAAACACCATATATTTT.

The rearrangement joins TRBV19 to TRBJ1-6; 7 bases are shared with TRBD1. V shed 6 bases and J 9 bases; nucleotides not matched to a gene: 11. CDR1 LNHDA and CDR2 SQIVND come from the germline V gene (reference sequence). The CDR3 sequence is 15 residues long. CDR3: CASSRQGFFGSPLHF. Written as DNA, the CDR3 is TGTGCCAGTAGCAGACAGGGCTTTTTTGGTTCACCCCTCCACTTT.

V usage is TRBV19 and J usage is TRBJ2-7; unclear D gene. Trimming pared 3 bases from V and 0 bases from J, leaving 9 bases between. From germline, CDR1 is LNHDA and CDR2 SQIVND (reference sequence). The CDR3 has 14 amino acids. This CDR3 is CASSIVGISYEQYF. CDR3 nucleotides: TGTGCCAGTAGTATTGTCGGTATCTCCTACGAGCAGTACTTC.

Concerning this clone itself: At the DNA level, this CDR3 is encoded by other sequences in the same sample as well. The chain joins TRBV18 to TRBJ1-2, with 9 bases lining up with TRBD1. Germline CDR1 and CDR2: KGHSH and LQKENI. This CDR3 contains 15 residues. J lost 2 bases, V lost 2 bases, and 3 bases had no gene match. CDR3 nucleotides: TGTGCCAGCTCACCAGGACAGGGGCGGAACTATGGCTACACCTTC. Its protein is CASSPGQGRNYGYTF.

This clone was observed once. The chain joins TRBV29-1 to TRBJ1-2, with 8 nucleotides matching TRBD1. The CDR3 loop spans 13 amino acids. Trimming cost V 4 bases and J 4 bases; bases outside gene matches: 5. Germline CDR1 and CDR2: SQVTM and ANQGSEA. In DNA form, the CDR3 reads TGCAGCGTTGCCGGACAGGGTAGCTATGGCTACACCTTC. Translation: CSVAGQGSYGYTF.

CDR3 protein: CASSSPSGGGAGADTQYF. CDR3 in DNA: TGTGCCAGCAGTTCTCCCTCGGGTGGGGGCGCGGGAGCAGATACGCAGTATTTT. The chain is built from TRBV27 and TRBJ2-3; D might be TRBD2 (7 bases). The CDR3 length is 18 residues. Germline loops: CDR1 MNHEY, CDR2 SMNVEV (reference sequence). The V gene lost 4 bases and the J gene lost 4 bases, with 24 bases spanning the gap.

The chain uses TRBV30 and TRBJ1-1, with 9 bases that match TRBD1. Germline V CDR1 and CDR2: GTSNPN, SVGIG (reference sequence). This CDR3 spans 15 amino acids. V dropped 2 bases and J dropped 4; count of bases not matched to a gene: 8. The DNA of the CDR3 is TGTGCCTGGAGTCCCCGCGGGACAGGGATCACTGAAGCTTTCTTT. Translation gives CAWSPRGTGITEAFF.

V and J are TRBV7-9 and TRBJ1-1; TRBD1 is a possible D gene (5 bases). The CDR3 is 14 residues long. V shed 2 bases and J shed 3 bases, with 10 bases lying between them. CDR1 and CDR2 from the germline V gene are SEHNR and FQNEAQ (reference sequence). CDR3 region: CASSLSGGYTEAFF. The CDR3 DNA follows: TGTGCCAGCAGCTTATCTGGGGGGTACACTGAAGCTTTCTTT.